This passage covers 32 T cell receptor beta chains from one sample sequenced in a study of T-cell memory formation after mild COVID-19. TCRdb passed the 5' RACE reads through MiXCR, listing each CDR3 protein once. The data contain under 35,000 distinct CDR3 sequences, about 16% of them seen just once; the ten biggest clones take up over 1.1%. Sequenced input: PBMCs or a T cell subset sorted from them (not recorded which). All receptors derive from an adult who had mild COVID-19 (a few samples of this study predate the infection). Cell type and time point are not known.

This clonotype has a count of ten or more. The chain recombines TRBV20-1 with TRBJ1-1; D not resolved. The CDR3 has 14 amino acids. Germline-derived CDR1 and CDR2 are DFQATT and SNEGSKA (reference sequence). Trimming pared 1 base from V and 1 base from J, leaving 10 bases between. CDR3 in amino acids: CSARGAHQNTEAFF. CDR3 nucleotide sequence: TGCAGTGCTAGAGGGGCGCATCAGAACACTGAAGCTTTCTTT.

CDR3 protein: CASSSVDGYEQYF. CDR3 nucleotide sequence: TGTGCCAGCAGCTCTGTAGACGGCTACGAGCAGTACTTC. The chain uses TRBV9 and TRBJ2-7; D is ambiguous. Trimming cost V 4 bases and J 3 bases, with 11 bases left between them. The CDR3 is 13 residues long. CDR1 is SGDLS and CDR2 is YYNGEE in the germline V gene. Supplemented by reference TRBV9 and TRBJ2-7, the full variable domain reads DSGVTQTPKHLITATGQRVTLRCSPRSGDLSVYWYQQSLDQGLQFLIQYYNGEERAKGNILERFSAQQFPDLHSELNLSSLELGDSALYFCASSSVDGYEQYFGPGTRLTVT.

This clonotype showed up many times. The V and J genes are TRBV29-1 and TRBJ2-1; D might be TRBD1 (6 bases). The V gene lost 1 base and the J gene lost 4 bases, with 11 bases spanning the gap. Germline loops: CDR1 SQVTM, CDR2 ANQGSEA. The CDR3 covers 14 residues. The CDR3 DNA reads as TGCAGCGTTGAAGGAGTCAGGGGATACAATGAGCAGTTCTTC. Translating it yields CSVEGVRGYNEQFF.

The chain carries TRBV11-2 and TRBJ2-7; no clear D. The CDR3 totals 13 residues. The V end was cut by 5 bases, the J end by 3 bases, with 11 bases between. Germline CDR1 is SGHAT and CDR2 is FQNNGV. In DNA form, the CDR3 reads TGTGCCAGCAGCCACAGAGGCAGCTACGAGCAGTACTTC. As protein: CASSHRGSYEQYF.

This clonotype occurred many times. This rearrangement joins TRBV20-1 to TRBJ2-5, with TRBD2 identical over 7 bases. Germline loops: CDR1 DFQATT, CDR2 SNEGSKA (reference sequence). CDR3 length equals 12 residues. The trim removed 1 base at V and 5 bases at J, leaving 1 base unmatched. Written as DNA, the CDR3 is TGCAGTGCTAGAGTGGGGGGGGAGACCCAGTACTTC. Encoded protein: CSARVGGETQYF.

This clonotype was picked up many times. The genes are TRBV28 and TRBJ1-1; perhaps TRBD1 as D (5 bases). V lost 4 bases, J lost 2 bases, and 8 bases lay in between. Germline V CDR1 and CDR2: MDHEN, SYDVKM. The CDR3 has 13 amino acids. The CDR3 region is CASSSTVNTEAFF. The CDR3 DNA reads TGTGCCAGCAGTTCGACAGTTAACACTGAAGCTTTCTTT.

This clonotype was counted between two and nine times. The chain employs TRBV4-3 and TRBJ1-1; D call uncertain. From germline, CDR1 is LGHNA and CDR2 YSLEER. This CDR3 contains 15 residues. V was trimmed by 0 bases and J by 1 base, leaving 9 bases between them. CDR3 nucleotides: TGCGCCAGCAGCCAAGATTCGGCTGGGAACACTGAAGCTTTCTTT. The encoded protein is CASSQDSAGNTEAFF.

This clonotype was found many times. CDR3 nucleotides: TGCAGCGTTGAAGATCATAGGGACACGCAGTATTTT. Translation: CSVEDHRDTQYF. The V call is TRBV29-1, the J call TRBJ2-3; D possibly uses TRBD1 or TRBD2 (5 bases each). The CDR3 has 12 residues. Germline CDR1 is SQVTM and CDR2 is ANQGSEA. V shed 0 bases and J shed 9 bases, with 10 bases lying between them.

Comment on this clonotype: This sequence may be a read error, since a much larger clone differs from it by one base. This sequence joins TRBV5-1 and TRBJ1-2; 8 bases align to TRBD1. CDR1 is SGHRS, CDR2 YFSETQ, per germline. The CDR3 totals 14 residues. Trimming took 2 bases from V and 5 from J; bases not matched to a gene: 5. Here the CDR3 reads CASSFGGQDYGYTF. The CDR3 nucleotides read TGCGCCAGCAGCTTTGGGGGACAGGATTATGGCTACACCTTC.

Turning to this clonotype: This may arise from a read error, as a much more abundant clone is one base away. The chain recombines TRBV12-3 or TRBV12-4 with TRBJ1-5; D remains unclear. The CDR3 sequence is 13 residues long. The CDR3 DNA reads TGTGCCAGCAGTTTTTTTCCAGATCAGCCCCAGAATTTT. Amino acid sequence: CASSFFPDQPQNF.

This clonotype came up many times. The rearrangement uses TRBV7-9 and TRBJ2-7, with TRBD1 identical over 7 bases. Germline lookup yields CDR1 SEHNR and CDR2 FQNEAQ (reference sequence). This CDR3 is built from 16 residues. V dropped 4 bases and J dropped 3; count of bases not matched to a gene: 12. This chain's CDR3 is CASSSGQRLIRYEQYF. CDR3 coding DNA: TGTGCCAGCAGCTCGGGACAGCGGCTCATCCGCTACGAGCAGTACTTC. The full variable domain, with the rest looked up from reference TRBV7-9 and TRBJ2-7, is DTGVSQNPRHKITKRGQNVTFRCDPISEHNRLYWYRQTLGQGPEFLTYFQNEAQLEKSRLLSDRFSAERPKGSFSTLEIQRTEQGDSAMYLCASSSGQRLIRYEQYFGPGTRLTVT.

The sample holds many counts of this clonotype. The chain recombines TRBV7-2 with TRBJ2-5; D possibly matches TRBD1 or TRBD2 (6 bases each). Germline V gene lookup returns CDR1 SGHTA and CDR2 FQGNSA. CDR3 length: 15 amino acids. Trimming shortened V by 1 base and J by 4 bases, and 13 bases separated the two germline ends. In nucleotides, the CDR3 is TGTGCCAGCAGCTTAGGTCGGTCGGGGGCAGAGACCCAGTACTTC. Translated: CASSLGRSGAETQYF.

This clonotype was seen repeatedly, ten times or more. The CDR3 loop reads CASSLMTDSYEQYF. Written as DNA, the CDR3 is TGCGCCAGCAGCTTAATGACGGACTCCTACGAGCAGTACTTC. The V and J genes are TRBV5-1 and TRBJ2-7; no definite D call. Trimming pared 2 bases from V and 0 bases from J, leaving 9 bases between. Germline assignment: CDR1 SGHRS and CDR2 YFSETQ. The CDR3 sequence is 14 residues long.

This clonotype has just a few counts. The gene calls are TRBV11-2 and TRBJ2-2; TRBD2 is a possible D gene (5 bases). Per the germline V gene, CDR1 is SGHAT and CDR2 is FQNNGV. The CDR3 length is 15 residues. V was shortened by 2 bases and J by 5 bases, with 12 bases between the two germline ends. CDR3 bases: TGTGCCAGCAGCTTATTTCACGGAGGTACCGGGGAGCTGTTTTTT. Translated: CASSLFHGGTGELFF.

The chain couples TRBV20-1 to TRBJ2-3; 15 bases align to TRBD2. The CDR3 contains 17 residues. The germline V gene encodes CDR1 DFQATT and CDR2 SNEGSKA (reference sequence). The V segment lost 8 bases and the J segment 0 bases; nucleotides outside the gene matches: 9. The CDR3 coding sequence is TGCAGTACCTCGGGGACTAGCGGGAGGCAGAGCACAGATACGCAGTATTTT. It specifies CSTSGTSGRQSTDTQYF.

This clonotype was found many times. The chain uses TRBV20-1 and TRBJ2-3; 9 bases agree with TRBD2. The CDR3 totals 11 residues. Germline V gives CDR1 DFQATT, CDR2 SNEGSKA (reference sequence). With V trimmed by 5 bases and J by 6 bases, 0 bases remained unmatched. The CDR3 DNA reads TGCAGTGCTGGACTAGCGGATACGCAGTATTTT. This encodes CSAGLADTQYF.

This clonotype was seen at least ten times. The CDR3 coding sequence is TGTGCCAGCAGTGTCAACAGGGCCAATCAGCCCCAGCATTTT. Translation: CASSVNRANQPQHF. The chain carries TRBV2 and TRBJ1-5; TRBD1 is a possible D gene (6 bases). This CDR3 is built from 14 residues. The germline V gene has CDR1 SNHLY and CDR2 FYNNEI. Trimming removed 4 bases at V and 3 bases at J, with 10 bases between.

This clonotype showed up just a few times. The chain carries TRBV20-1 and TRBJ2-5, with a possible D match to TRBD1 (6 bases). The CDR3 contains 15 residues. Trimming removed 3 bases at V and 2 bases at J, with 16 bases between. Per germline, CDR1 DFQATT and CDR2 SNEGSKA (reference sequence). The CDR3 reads CSASGVGQGQETQYF. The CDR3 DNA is TGCAGTGCTAGCGGCGTCGGCCAGGGGCAAGAGACCCAGTACTTC.

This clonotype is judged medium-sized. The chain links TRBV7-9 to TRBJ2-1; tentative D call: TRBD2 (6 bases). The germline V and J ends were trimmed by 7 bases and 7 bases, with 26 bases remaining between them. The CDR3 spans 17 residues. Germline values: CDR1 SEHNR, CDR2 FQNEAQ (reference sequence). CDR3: CASTSAGTPRGRNEQFF. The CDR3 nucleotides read TGTGCCAGCACTTCCGCCGGGACTCCCCGAGGCAGGAATGAGCAGTTCTTC.

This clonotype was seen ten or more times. CDR3 coding DNA: TGTGCCACCAGCAGAGTCGGGACAGGTGCCTACGAGCAGTACTTC. Residues: CATSRVGTGAYEQYF. V is TRBV15 and J is TRBJ2-7; TRBD1 matches at 8 bases. CDR3 length: 15 amino acids. Losses at the gene ends were 1 base for V and 2 bases for J; bases not matched to a gene: 4. Germline V gene data show CDR1 as LNHNV and CDR2 as YYDKDF (reference sequence). The variable domain in full, completed from reference TRBV15 and TRBJ2-7, reads DAMVIQNPRYQVTQFGKPVTLSCSQTLNHNVMYWYQQKSSQAPKLLFHYYDKDFNNEADTPDNFQSRRPNTSFCFLDIRSPGLGDTAMYLCATSRVGTGAYEQYFGPGTRLTVT.

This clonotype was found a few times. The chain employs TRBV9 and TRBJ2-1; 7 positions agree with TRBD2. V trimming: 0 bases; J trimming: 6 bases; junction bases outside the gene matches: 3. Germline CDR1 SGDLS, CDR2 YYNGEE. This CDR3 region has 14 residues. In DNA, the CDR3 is TGTGCCAGCAGCGTAGGGTCTAGCGGCAATGAGCAGTTCTTC. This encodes CASSVGSSGNEQFF.

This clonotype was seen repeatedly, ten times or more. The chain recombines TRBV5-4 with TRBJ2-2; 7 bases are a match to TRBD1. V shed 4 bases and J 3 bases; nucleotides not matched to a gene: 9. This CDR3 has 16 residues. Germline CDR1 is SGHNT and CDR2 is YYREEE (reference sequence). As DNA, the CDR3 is TGTGCCAGCAGCACAAGGACAGGAACCGACACCGGGGAGCTGTTTTTT. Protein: CASSTRTGTDTGELFF.

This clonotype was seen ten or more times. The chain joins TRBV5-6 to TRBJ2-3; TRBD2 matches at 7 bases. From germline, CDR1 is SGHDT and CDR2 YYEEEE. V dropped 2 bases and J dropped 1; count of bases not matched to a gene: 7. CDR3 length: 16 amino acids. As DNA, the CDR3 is TGTGCCAGCAGCTTTATGGCGGGAGTGGGCACAGATACGCAGTATTTT. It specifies CASSFMAGVGTDTQYF.

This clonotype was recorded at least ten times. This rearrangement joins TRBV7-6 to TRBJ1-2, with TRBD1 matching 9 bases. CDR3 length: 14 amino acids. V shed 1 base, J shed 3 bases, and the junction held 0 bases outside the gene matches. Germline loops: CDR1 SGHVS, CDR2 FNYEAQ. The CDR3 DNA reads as TGTGCCAGCAGCTTAGGGACAGGGGACTATGGCTACACCTTC. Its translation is CASSLGTGDYGYTF.

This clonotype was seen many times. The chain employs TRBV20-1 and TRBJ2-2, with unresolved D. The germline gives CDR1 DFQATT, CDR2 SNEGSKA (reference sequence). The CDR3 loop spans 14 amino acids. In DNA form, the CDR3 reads TGCAGCGTCGGCCAGACCCCGAACACCGGGGAGCTGTTTTTT. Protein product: CSVGQTPNTGELFF.

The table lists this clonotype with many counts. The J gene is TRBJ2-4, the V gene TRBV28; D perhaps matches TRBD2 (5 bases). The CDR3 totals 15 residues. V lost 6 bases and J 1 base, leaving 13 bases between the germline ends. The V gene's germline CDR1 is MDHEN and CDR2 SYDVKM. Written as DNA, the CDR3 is TGTGCCAGCAGCAAGGACGGAGGTGCCAAAAACATTCAGTACTTC. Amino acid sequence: CASSKDGGAKNIQYF.

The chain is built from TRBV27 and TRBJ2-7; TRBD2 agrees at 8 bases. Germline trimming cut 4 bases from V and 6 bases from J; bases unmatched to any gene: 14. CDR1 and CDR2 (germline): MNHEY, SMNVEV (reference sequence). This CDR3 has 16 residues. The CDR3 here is CASSWQSSGSLGEQYF. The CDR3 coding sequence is TGTGCCAGCAGTTGGCAATCCAGCGGGAGTCTGGGCGAGCAGTACTTC.

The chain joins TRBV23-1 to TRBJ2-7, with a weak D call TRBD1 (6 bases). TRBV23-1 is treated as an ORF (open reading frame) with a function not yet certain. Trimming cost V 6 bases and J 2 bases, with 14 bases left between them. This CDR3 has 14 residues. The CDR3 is CASSSIGQTYEQYF. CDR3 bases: TGCGCCAGCAGCTCAATAGGACAGACCTACGAGCAGTACTTC.

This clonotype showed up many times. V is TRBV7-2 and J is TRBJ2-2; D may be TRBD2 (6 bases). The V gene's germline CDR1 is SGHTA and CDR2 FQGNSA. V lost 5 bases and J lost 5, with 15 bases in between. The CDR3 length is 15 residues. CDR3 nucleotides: TGTGCCAGCAGCCGGACTAATGGGATGACCGGGGAGCTGTTTTTT. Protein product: CASSRTNGMTGELFF.

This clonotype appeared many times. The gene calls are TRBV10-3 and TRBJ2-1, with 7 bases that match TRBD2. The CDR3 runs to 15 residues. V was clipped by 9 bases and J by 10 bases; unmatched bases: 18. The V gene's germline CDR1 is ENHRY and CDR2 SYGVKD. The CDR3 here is CAIAPGSGKLSEQFF. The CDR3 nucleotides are TGTGCCATTGCCCCCGGGAGCGGGAAACTCTCCGAGCAGTTCTTC.

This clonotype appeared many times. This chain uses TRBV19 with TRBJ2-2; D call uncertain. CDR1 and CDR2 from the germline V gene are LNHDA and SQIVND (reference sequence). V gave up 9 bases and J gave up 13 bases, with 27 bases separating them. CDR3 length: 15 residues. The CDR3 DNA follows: TGTGCCAGCCAACGGAATGGACCTATTAAACCGGGGCTGTTTTTT. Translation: CASQRNGPIKPGLFF.

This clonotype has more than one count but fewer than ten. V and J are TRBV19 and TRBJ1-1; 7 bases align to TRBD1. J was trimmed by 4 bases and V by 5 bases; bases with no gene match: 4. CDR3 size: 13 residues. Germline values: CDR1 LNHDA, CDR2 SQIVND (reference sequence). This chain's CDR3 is CASSYRGATEAFF. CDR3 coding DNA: TGTGCCAGTAGTTACAGGGGTGCCACTGAAGCTTTCTTT.